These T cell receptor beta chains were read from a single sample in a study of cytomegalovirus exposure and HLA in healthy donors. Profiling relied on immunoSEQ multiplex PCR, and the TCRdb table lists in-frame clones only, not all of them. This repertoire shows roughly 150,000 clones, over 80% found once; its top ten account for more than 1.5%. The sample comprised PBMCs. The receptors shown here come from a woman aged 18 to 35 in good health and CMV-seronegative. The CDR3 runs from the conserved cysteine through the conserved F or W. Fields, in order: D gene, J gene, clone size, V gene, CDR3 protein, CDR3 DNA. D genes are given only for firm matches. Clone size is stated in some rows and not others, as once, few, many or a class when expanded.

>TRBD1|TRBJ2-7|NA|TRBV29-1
CSVEPGQGLGQYF
TGCAGCGTTGAACCGGGACAGGGTTTAGGGCAGTACTTC
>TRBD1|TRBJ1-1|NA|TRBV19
CASSPRQGRGEAFF
TGTGCCAGTAGTCCTAGACAGGGAAGGGGTGAAGCTTTCTTT
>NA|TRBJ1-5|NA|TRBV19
CASSILGGNQPQHF
TGTGCCAGTAGTATACTAGGGGGAAATCAGCCCCAGCATTTT
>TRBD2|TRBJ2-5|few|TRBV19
CASSTSGVQETQYF
TGTGCCAGTAGCACAAGCGGGGTCCAAGAGACCCAGTACTTC
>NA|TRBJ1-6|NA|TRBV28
CASSEWMGSPLHF
TGTGCCAGCTCAGAATGGATGGGCTCACCCCTCCACTTT
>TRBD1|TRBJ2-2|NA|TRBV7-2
CASSPDRVGTGELFF
TGTGCCAGCAGCCCAGACAGGGTGGGCACCGGGGAGCTGTTTTTT
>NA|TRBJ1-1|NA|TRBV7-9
CASSLAGATPDTEAFF
TGTGCCAGCAGCTTAGCGGGAGCCACCCCGGACACTGAAGCTTTCTTT
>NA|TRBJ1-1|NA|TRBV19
CASSVQLYMNTEAFF
TGTGCCAGTAGTGTCCAGTTGTATATGAACACTGAAGCTTTCTTT
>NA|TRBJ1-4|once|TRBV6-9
CASMTAPRDRLFF
TGTGCCAGCATGACGGCCCCTCGGGATAGACTGTTTTTT
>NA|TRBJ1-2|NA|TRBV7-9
CASPGGLEGYTF
TGTGCCAGCCCGGGGGGCCTGGAGGGCTACACCTTC
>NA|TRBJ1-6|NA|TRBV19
CASRSGGRDNSPLHF
TGTGCCAGTAGATCCGGGGGTCGGGATAATTCACCCCTCCACTTT
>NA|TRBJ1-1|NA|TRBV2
CASSEFGNTEAFF
TGTGCCAGCAGTGAGTTCGGGAACACTGAAGCTTTCTTT
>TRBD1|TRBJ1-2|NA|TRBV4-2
CASSQDIQGAYGYTF
TGTGCCAGCAGCCAAGATATACAGGGGGCCTATGGCTACACCTTC
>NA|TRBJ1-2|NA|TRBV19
CASSYRDFNYGYTF
TGTGCCAGCAGCTACAGGGATTTTAACTATGGCTACACCTTC
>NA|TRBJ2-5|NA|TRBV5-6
CASRVERVRNRETQYF
TGTGCCAGCAGGGTGGAGCGGGTTCGTAACCGAGAGACCCAGTACTTC
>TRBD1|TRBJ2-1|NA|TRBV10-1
CASSSIDRAYNEQFF
TGCGCCAGCAGTTCGATTGACAGGGCTTACAATGAGCAGTTCTTC
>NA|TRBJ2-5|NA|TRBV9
CASSVAGGPQETQYF
TGTGCCAGCAGCGTAGCGGGGGGCCCACAAGAGACCCAGTACTTC
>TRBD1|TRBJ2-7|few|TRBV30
CAWSRTGGRTGYYEQYF
TGTGCCTGGAGTAGGACAGGGGGAAGAACGGGTTACTACGAGCAGTACTTC
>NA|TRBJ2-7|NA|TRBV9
CASSVAQGGSEQYF
TGTGCCAGCAGCGTAGCCCAGGGAGGCTCCGAGCAGTACTTC
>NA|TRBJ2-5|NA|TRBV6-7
CACFLQQETQYF
TGTGCCTGCTTCCTACAGCAAGAGACCCAGTACTTC
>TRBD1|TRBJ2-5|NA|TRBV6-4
CASSKDRGQVETQYF
TGTGCCAGCAGCAAGGACAGGGGGCAGGTGGAGACCCAGTACTTC
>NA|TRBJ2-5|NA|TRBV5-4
CASSLPLETQYF
TGTGCCAGCAGCTTGCCGTTGGAGACCCAGTACTTC
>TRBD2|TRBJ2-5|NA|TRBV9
CASSVGLAGVETQYF
TGTGCCAGCAGCGTAGGACTAGCGGGGGTGGAGACCCAGTACTTC
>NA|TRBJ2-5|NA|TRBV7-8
CASSPGWGGETQYF
TGTGCCAGCAGCCCGGGATGGGGTGGAGAGACCCAGTACTTC
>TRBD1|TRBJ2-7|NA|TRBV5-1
CASSFEVWGQTYEQYF
TGCGCCAGCAGCTTTGAAGTCTGGGGACAGACCTACGAGCAGTACTTC
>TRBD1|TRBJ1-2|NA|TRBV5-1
CASSKGGQGERYGYTF
TGCGCCAGCTCCAAGGGGGGACAGGGTGAGCGCTATGGCTACACCTTC
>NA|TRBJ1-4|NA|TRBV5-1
CASSLISRQGGNLNEKLFF
TGCGCCAGCAGCTTGATATCCAGGCAGGGCGGAAACCTTAATGAAAAACTGTTTTTT
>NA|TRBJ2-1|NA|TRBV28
CASSLYGRGGDEQFF
TGTGCCAGCAGTTTATACGGGCGTGGAGGCGATGAGCAGTTCTTC
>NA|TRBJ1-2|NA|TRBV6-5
CASGPRAGGGYTF
TGTGCCAGCGGTCCCAGGGCCGGTGGTGGCTACACCTTC
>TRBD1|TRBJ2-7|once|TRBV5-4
CASSPGTGAYEQYF
TGTGCCAGCAGCCCAGGGACAGGTGCCTACGAGCAGTACTTC
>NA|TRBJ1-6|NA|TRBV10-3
CAISESQGNSPLHF
TGTGCCATCAGTGAGTCGCAGGGAAATTCACCCCTCCACTTT
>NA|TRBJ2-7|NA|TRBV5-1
CASSLDVGAGYEQYF
TGCGCCAGCAGCTTGGATGTTGGGGCTGGCTACGAGCAGTACTTC
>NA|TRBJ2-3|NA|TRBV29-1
CSSLIPGGSPGNTQYF
TGCAGCTCCCTTATCCCCGGCGGATCGCCCGGGAATACGCAGTATTTT
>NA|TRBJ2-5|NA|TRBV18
CASSPGGTGETQYF
TGTGCCAGCTCACCAGGGGGCACAGGGGAGACCCAGTACTTC
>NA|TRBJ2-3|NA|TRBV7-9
CASSSGGRASGTDTQYF
TGTGCCAGCAGCAGTGGGGGACGGGCTAGCGGCACAGATACGCAGTATTTT
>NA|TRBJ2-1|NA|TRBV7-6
CASSPVVSSYNEQFF
TGTGCCAGCAGCCCGGTGGTAAGCTCCTACAATGAGCAGTTCTTC
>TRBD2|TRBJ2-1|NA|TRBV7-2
CASSLLAGGPYNEQFF
TGTGCCAGCAGCCTCTTAGCGGGGGGGCCCTACAATGAGCAGTTCTTC
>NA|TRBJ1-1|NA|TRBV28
CASTDGLRNEAFF
TGTGCCAGCACCGACGGGTTACGAAATGAAGCTTTCTTT
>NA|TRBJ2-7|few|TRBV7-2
CASSSGHPYEQYF
TGTGCCAGCAGCTCGGGACACCCCTACGAGCAGTACTTC
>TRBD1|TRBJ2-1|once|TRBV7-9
CASSLRDRVPDEQFF
TGTGCCAGCAGCCTCCGGGACAGGGTACCCGATGAGCAGTTCTTC
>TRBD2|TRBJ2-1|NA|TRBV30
CAWAGKAGDYNEQFF
TGTGCCTGGGCGGGAAAAGCGGGGGACTACAATGAGCAGTTCTTC
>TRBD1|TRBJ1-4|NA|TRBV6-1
CASRRQGRTNEKLFF
TGTGCCAGCAGACGACAGGGTCGAACTAATGAAAAACTGTTTTTT
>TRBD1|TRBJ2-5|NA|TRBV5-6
CASSAGTGGSETQYF
TGTGCCAGCAGCGCTGGGACAGGGGGCTCGGAGACCCAGTACTTC
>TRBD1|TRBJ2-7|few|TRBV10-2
CASMTGTGGHEQYF
TGCGCCAGCATGACCGGGACAGGGGGACACGAGCAGTACTTC
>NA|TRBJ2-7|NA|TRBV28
CASSFGAEQYF
TGTGCCAGCAGTTTTGGGGCCGAGCAGTACTTC
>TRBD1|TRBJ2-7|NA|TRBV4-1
CASSRWTGGEFSYEQYF
TGCGCCAGCAGCCGATGGACAGGGGGCGAATTCTCCTACGAGCAGTACTTC
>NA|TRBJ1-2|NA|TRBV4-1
CASSQEQGPYGYTF
TGCGCCAGCAGCCAAGAGCAGGGGCCCTATGGCTACACCTTC
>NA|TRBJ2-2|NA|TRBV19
CASSWTENTGELFF
TGTGCCAGTAGTTGGACAGAAAACACCGGGGAGCTGTTTTTT
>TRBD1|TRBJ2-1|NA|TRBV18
CASSPRTGGFRDEQFF
TGTGCCAGCTCACCGAGGACAGGGGGTTTTAGGGATGAGCAGTTCTTC
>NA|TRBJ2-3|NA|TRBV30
CAWSVGAVNTQYF
TGTGCCTGGAGTGTGGGCGCCGTGAATACGCAGTATTTT
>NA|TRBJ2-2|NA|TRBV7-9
CASIRRNANTGELFF
TGTGCCAGCATAAGGAGAAACGCGAACACCGGGGAGCTGTTTTTT
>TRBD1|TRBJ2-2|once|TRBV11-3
CASSRDRLTGELFF
TGTGCCAGCTCGAGGGACAGACTAACCGGGGAGCTGTTTTTT
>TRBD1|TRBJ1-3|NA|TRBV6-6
CASKGTGGGNTIYF
TGTGCCAGCAAAGGGACAGGGGGAGGTAACACCATATATTTT
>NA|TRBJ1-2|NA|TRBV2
CASTGGRNYGYTF
TGTGCCAGCACCGGCGGAAGGAACTATGGCTACACCTTC
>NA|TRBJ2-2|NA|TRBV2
CASSFDRSNTGELFF
TGTGCCAGCAGTTTCGACAGATCGAACACCGGGGAGCTGTTTTTT
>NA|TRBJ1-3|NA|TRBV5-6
CASSLQGAGNTIYF
TGTGCCAGCAGCTTACAGGGAGCTGGAAACACCATATATTTT
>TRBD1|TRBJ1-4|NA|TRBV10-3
CAISVGTGVEKLFF
TGTGCCATCAGTGTGGGGACAGGGGTTGAAAAACTGTTTTTT
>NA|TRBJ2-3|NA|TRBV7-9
CPSSFRATDTQYF
TGTCCCAGCAGCTTCCGAGCCACAGATACGCAGTATTTT
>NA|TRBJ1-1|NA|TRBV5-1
CASSFTTVKNTEAFF
TGCGCCAGCAGCTTTACGACAGTCAAGAACACTGAAGCTTTCTTT
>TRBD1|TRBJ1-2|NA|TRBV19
CASTPTRGGTGGSYGYTF
TGTGCCAGTACCCCGACGCGAGGAGGGACAGGGGGCTCCTATGGCTACACCTTC